The next 29 T cell receptor beta chains were all read from a single sample in a study of blood T cell repertoires in COVID-19. Some clones are missing from TCRdb's copy, which holds only in-frame ones; the method was immunoSEQ multiplex PCR. The profile covers a few hundred thousand clones, with less than 90% appearing a single time and approximately 1.7% taken by the ten largest. Sequencing was performed on peripheral blood. Every receptor here comes from a man in his 70s with acute or convalescent COVID-19.

The chain carries TRBV19 and TRBJ1-3; 7 nucleotides agree with TRBD1. The CDR3 covers 13 residues. Germline V CDR1 and CDR2: LNHDA, SQIVND (reference sequence). Germline trimming cut 10 bases from V and 0 bases from J; bases unmatched to any gene: 3. CDR3 bases: TGTGCCACCCGGGACAGCTCTGGAAACACCATATATTTT. It yields the protein CATRDSSGNTIYF.

V and J are TRBV6-5 and TRBJ1-2; a possible D gene is TRBD1 (5 bases). CDR1 MNHEY and CDR2 SVGAGI come from the germline V gene. The CDR3 runs to 15 residues. Between the trimmed V and J ends, which lost 7 bases and 4 bases, there was a span of 19 bases. The CDR3 reads CASMAPNLGGYGYTF. The CDR3, as DNA: TGTGCCAGCATGGCCCCCAATCTGGGGGGCTATGGCTACACCTTC.

V is TRBV3-1 (or the pseudogene TRBV3-2) and J is TRBJ2-1; 9 positions agree with TRBD1. The germline CDR1 and CDR2 sequences are LGHDT and YNNKEL (reference sequence). This CDR3 contains 16 residues. The junction had 10 bases not matched to a gene; V was cut back by 4 bases and J by 6 bases. This chain's CDR3 is CASSPFAGTGSNEQFF. CDR3 sequence (DNA): TGTGCCAGCAGCCCCTTTGCCGGGACAGGGAGCAATGAGCAGTTCTTC.

CDR3: CASSKRQAYNEKLFF. In nucleotides, the CDR3 is TGTGCCAGCAGTAAGCGACAGGCATATAATGAAAAACTGTTTTTT. The J gene is TRBJ1-4, the V gene TRBV27; D might be TRBD1 (6 bases). The CDR3 spans 15 residues. The germline gives CDR1 MNHEY, CDR2 SMNVEV (reference sequence). The V gene lost 5 bases and the J gene lost 4 bases, with 14 bases spanning the gap.

The CDR3 loop is CASSFRGSLGEQFF. In nucleotides, the CDR3 is TGTGCCAGCAGCTTTCGCGGGAGCCTGGGGGAGCAGTTCTTC. The chain joins TRBV5-6 to TRBJ2-1, with TRBD2 matching 7 bases. CDR3 length equals 14 residues. V shed 2 bases and J 10 bases; nucleotides not matched to a gene: 9. CDR1 and CDR2 from the germline V gene are SGHDT and YYEEEE.

The chain uses TRBV3-1 (or the pseudogene TRBV3-2) and TRBJ2-3; tentative D call: TRBD2 (7 bases). This CDR3 is built from 15 residues. Germline V gives CDR1 LGHDT, CDR2 YNNKEL (reference sequence). The V end lost 1 base, the J end lost 4 bases, and 12 bases lay between the germline ends. The CDR3 bases are TGTGCCAGCAGCCAAGTTTCGGGGGGCCCAGATACGCAGTATTTT. It specifies CASSQVSGGPDTQYF.

The chain recombines TRBV19 with TRBJ1-1, with unresolved D. Per the germline V gene, CDR1 is LNHDA and CDR2 is SQIVND (reference sequence). The CDR3 totals 14 residues. Trimming left V 4 bases short and J 2 bases short, with 11 bases between. The CDR3 region has the DNA TGTGCCAGTAGTAAAAGCGGTAGAAACACTGAAGCTTTCTTT. Encoded protein: CASSKSGRNTEAFF.

The rearrangement joins TRBV5-1 to TRBJ2-7, with D unclear. There are 14 residues in the CDR3. The V end lost 0 bases, the J end lost 2 bases, and 9 bases lay between the germline ends. CDR1 and CDR2 from the germline V gene are SGHRS and YFSETQ. The CDR3: CASSLGLYTYEQYF. The CDR3 nucleotides are TGCGCCAGCAGCTTGGGGCTGTATACCTACGAGCAGTACTTC.

This chain connects TRBV6-2 or TRBV6-3 to TRBJ2-1, with unresolved D. With 2 bases removed from V and 3 bases from J, the gap between germline ends came to 11 bases. Germline-derived CDR1 and CDR2 are MNHEY and SVGEGT. This CDR3 region has 15 residues. The CDR3 region is CASSYITKSYNEQFF. In DNA form, the CDR3 reads TGTGCCAGCAGTTACATAACAAAAAGCTACAATGAGCAGTTCTTC.

This clone came up once. Written as DNA, the CDR3 is TGTGCCACCAGTGATCCACTACCGAACGGGGCCTACAATGAGCAGTTCTTC. Translation gives CATSDPLPNGAYNEQFF. This rearrangement joins TRBV24-1 to TRBJ2-1; possible D gene TRBD2, 5 bases. The germline V gene encodes CDR1 KGHDR and CDR2 SFDVKD. The V gene lost 3 bases and the J gene lost 2 bases, with 16 bases spanning the gap. This CDR3 is 17 amino acids long.

V is TRBV7-3 and J is TRBJ2-1, with 8 bases fitting TRBD2. J gave up 1 base and V 5 bases, and 10 bases lay outside the gene matches. The CDR3 is 17 residues long. From germline, CDR1 is SGHTA and CDR2 FQGTGA. The CDR3 coding sequence is TGTGCCAGCAGCCCGAAGGGGTTAGCGGGGTCCTACAATGAGCAGTTCTTC. This sequence encodes CASSPKGLAGSYNEQFF.

The chain employs TRBV5-4 and TRBJ2-1; TRBD1 aligns across 8 bases. The CDR3 sequence is 13 residues long. Losses at the gene ends were 4 bases for V and 7 bases for J; bases not matched to a gene: 4. Per germline, CDR1 SGHNT and CDR2 YYREEE (reference sequence). The CDR3 region is CASSPDRGNEQFF. The CDR3, as DNA: TGTGCCAGCAGCCCCGACAGGGGAAATGAGCAGTTCTTC. The complete variable domain, with remaining parts taken from reference TRBV5-4 and TRBJ2-1, reads ETGVTQSPTHLIKTRGQQVTLRCSSQSGHNTVSWYQQALGQGPQFIFQYYREEENGRGNFPPRFSGLQFPNYSSELNVNALELDDSALYLCASSPDRGNEQFFGPGTRLTVL.

V gene TRBV30 combines with J gene TRBJ1-3; perhaps TRBD1 as D (6 bases). The CDR3 contains 14 residues. The ends were cut back, 5 bases at V and 2 bases at J, with 13 bases in the middle. CDR1 and CDR2 from the germline V gene are GTSNPN and SVGIG (reference sequence). Here the CDR3 DNA reads TGTGCCTGGGTAGACAGGTCGGCTGGAAACACCATATATTTT. This sequence encodes CAWVDRSAGNTIYF.

This sequence joins TRBV5-1 and TRBJ1-4; D not certain. The V gene's germline CDR1 is SGHRS and CDR2 YFSETQ. The germline V and J ends were trimmed by 0 bases and 0 bases, with 3 bases remaining between them. The CDR3 contains 14 residues. CDR3 in amino acids: CASSLDTTNEKLFF. CDR3 DNA sequence: TGCGCCAGCAGCTTGGATACAACTAATGAAAAACTGTTTTTT.

The V gene is TRBV9, the J gene TRBJ1-1; no clear D gene. Looked up from germline, CDR1 is SGDLS and CDR2 is YYNGEE. Deletions cut 3 bases from V and 2 bases from J, with 5 bases between. This CDR3 has 12 amino acids. DNA for the CDR3: TGTGCCAGCAGCGGTACTAACACTGAAGCTTTCTTT. Translating it yields CASSGTNTEAFF.

The genes are TRBV10-3 and TRBJ2-7; 9 bases are a match to TRBD1. Germline lookup yields CDR1 ENHRY and CDR2 SYGVKD. There are 16 residues in the CDR3. V lost 3 bases, J lost 3 bases, and 9 bases stayed unmatched. The CDR3 spells CAISDRDRGSVYEQYF. The CDR3, as DNA: TGTGCCATCAGTGATCGAGACAGGGGGTCAGTCTACGAGCAGTACTTC.

This chain connects TRBV5-5 to TRBJ2-3, with 9 bases fitting TRBD2. CDR3 length equals 16 residues. The ends lost 5 bases at V and 3 bases at J; junction bases unmatched: 10. Germline V gene data show CDR1 as SGHKS and CDR2 as YYEKEE (reference sequence). The CDR3 reads CASSTNAGGRTDTQYF. In DNA, the CDR3 is TGTGCCAGCAGTACCAATGCGGGAGGGCGGACAGATACGCAGTATTTT. The whole variable domain, filled in from reference TRBV5-5 and TRBJ2-3, reads DAGVTQSPTHLIKTRGQQVTLRCSPISGHKSVSWYQQVLGQGPQFIFQYYEKEERGRGNFPDRFSARQFPNYSSELNVNALLLGDSALYLCASSTNAGGRTDTQYFGPGTRLTVL.

The chain joins TRBV6-5 to TRBJ2-1; TRBD2 agrees at 13 bases. CDR3 length: 16 residues. The germline gives CDR1 MNHEY, CDR2 SVGAGI. The junction had 10 bases not matched to a gene; V was cut back by 2 bases and J by 12 bases. In DNA form, the CDR3 reads TGTGCCAGCAGTTACCGGACTAGCGGGGGAACTAGGGGGCAGTTCTTC. This sequence encodes CASSYRTSGGTRGQFF.

The rearrangement joins TRBV7-9 to TRBJ1-2; D ambiguous. The CDR3 consists of 14 residues. Per germline, CDR1 SEHNR and CDR2 FQNEAQ (reference sequence). Between the trimmed V and J ends, which lost 1 base and 2 bases, there was a span of 8 bases. Written as DNA, the CDR3 is TGTGCCAGCAGCTTAGTGGTGCAGAACTATGGCTACACCTTC. Its translation: CASSLVVQNYGYTF.

The V call is TRBV11-3, the J call TRBJ2-2; D remains unclear. Germline CDR1 and CDR2: SGHNT and YENEEA. This CDR3 comprises 13 residues. V was pared by 5 bases and J by 4 bases, with 8 bases between. CDR3 loop: CASSLTVTGELFF. In DNA form, the CDR3 reads TGTGCCAGCAGCCTCACGGTCACCGGGGAGCTGTTTTTT.

The chain joins TRBV5-4 to TRBJ2-1, with 8 bases identical to TRBD2. V lost 6 bases to trimming and J lost 4 bases; unmatched junction nucleotides: 12. Germline CDR1 reads SGHNT; CDR2 reads YYREEE (reference sequence). The CDR3 loop spans 16 amino acids. CDR3: CASTPGGAGGYNEQFF. CDR3 in DNA: TGTGCCAGCACCCCAGGAGGGGCGGGGGGTTACAATGAGCAGTTCTTC.

The chain joins TRBV5-6 to TRBJ2-4; 12 nucleotides align to TRBD2. The CDR3 runs to 14 residues. J lost 9 bases, V lost 2 bases, and 3 bases had no gene match. In germline, CDR1 is SGHDT, CDR2 YYEEEE. The CDR3 reads CASSLGLAGSIQYF. The DNA for the CDR3 is TGTGCCAGCAGCTTAGGACTAGCGGGAAGCATTCAGTACTTC.

The chain has TRBV27 and TRBJ1-5; tentatively, D is TRBD1 (5 bases). This CDR3 region has 15 residues. V gave up 0 bases and J gave up 7 bases, with 13 bases separating them. CDR1 MNHEY and CDR2 SMNVEV come from the germline V gene (reference sequence). CDR3 nucleotides: TGTGCCAGCAGTTTATCCGGGGGGGTTAGACAGCCCCAGCATTTT. Translating it yields CASSLSGGVRQPQHF.

This sequence joins TRBV6-5 and TRBJ2-1, with 7 bases identical to TRBD2. Trimming at V came to 6 bases and at J to 0 bases, leaving 2 bases not matched to a gene. From germline, CDR1 is MNHEY and CDR2 SVGAGI. This CDR3 region has 14 residues. The CDR3, as DNA: TGTGCCAGCAGGCTAGCGGACTCCTACAATGAGCAGTTCTTC. This translates into CASRLADSYNEQFF.

Only one count was recorded for this clone. Written as DNA, the CDR3 is TGCGCCAGCAGCTCCCCGACAGGGTATAACACTGAAGCTTTCTTT. This translates into CASSSPTGYNTEAFF. V gene TRBV5-1 combines with J gene TRBJ1-1, with 7 bases matching TRBD1. The CDR3 contains 15 residues. J gave up 2 bases and V 3 bases, and 7 bases lay outside the gene matches. Germline CDR1 reads SGHRS; CDR2 reads YFSETQ.

The chain joins TRBV5-8 to TRBJ1-1, with D uncertain. Germline V lookup: CDR1 SGHTS, CDR2 YDEGEE. This CDR3 is 16 amino acids long. V lost 7 bases and J 1 base, leaving 20 bases between the germline ends. The CDR3 DNA is TGTGCCAGCCCAGCCCCTCCCGGGGAGAGGAACACTGAAGCTTTCTTT. This encodes CASPAPPGERNTEAFF.

The V call is TRBV18, the J call TRBJ1-1; TRBD1 might be the D (5 bases). Germline V lookup: CDR1 KGHSH, CDR2 LQKENI. Trimming pared 5 bases from V and 4 bases from J, leaving 11 bases between. This CDR3 spans 13 amino acids. CDR3 DNA: TGTGCCAGCTCATCCCCAGGGTCCACTGAAGCTTTCTTT. Amino acid sequence: CASSSPGSTEAFF.

The CDR3 nucleotides read TGTGCCAGCTCACCTCAAAACAGGGCCGACGAGCAGTACTTC. It encodes CASSPQNRADEQYF. The gene calls are TRBV18 and TRBJ2-7; a weak D match, TRBD1 (6 bases). V gave up 3 bases and J gave up 5 bases, with 14 bases separating them. Germline values: CDR1 KGHSH, CDR2 LQKENI. CDR3 length: 14 amino acids.

Here the CDR3 reads CASSLYRVGNTEAFF. CDR3 DNA sequence: TGTGCCAGCAGTTTATACAGGGTTGGGAACACTGAAGCTTTCTTT. The chain employs TRBV27 and TRBJ1-1; D may be TRBD1 (6 bases). The CDR3 consists of 15 residues. Between the trimmed V and J ends, which lost 1 base and 1 base, there was a span of 10 bases. CDR1 and CDR2 from the germline V gene are MNHEY and SMNVEV (reference sequence).